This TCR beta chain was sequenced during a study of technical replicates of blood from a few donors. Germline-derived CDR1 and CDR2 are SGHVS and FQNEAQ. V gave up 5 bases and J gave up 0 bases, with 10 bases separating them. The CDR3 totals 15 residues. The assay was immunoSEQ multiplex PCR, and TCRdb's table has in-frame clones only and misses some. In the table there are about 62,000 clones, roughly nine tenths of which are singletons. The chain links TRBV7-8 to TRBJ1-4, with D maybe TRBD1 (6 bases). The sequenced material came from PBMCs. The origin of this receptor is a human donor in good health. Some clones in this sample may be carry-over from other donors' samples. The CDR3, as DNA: TGTGCCAGCAGCCTGGACAGCGCAACTAATGAAAAACTGTTTTTT. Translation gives CASSLDSATNEKLFF.